The next 24 T cell receptor beta chains were all read from a single sample in a study of metastatic and nonmetastatic thyroid tumors. TCRdb recomputed clones from the PCR reads via MiXCR. The table lists about 21,000 clones, under 35% of them singletons, with 6.1% in the top ten. Patients underwent thyroid surgery, and none had received any treatment before it. The sample comprised blood. Receptor source: a female donor with papillary thyroid cancer or a benign thyroid nodule (not recorded which). Some clones in this sample may be carry-over from other donors' samples.

In this sample, this clone turned up a few times. One end of the junction does not line up with germline, which may come from a read error. This chain joins TRBV6-2 or TRBV6-3 and TRBJ1-2; D is unresolved. CDR1 is MNHEY, CDR2 SVGEGT, per germline. The CDR3 has 12 amino acids. The chain's CDR3 is CASSYSKPGYNF. DNA of the CDR3: TGTGCCAGCAGTTACTCGAAGCCAGGATACAACTTC.

This clone was counted many times. The chain joins TRBV9 to TRBJ1-1; maybe TRBD1 (5 bases). CDR3 length: 15 residues. Germline V gene sequence: CDR1 SGDLS, CDR2 YYNGEE. V was cut by 6 bases and J by 0 bases, with 15 bases left in between. CDR3 in amino acids: CASKQGVGMNTEAFF. In nucleotides, the CDR3 is TGTGCCAGCAAGCAGGGCGTGGGGATGAACACTGAAGCTTTCTTT.

This clone was found many times. The chain joins TRBV7-3 to TRBJ2-1, with 9 bases matching TRBD2. Germline CDR1 and CDR2: SGHTA and FQGTGA. Trimming cost V 5 bases and J 2 bases; bases outside gene matches: 7. The CDR3 has 16 residues. CDR3 residues: CASSPSAGGAYNEQFF. The DNA of the CDR3 is TGTGCCAGCAGCCCAAGTGCGGGAGGGGCCTACAATGAGCAGTTCTTC.

J is TRBJ2-1 and V is TRBV20-1; D gene uncertain. The germline V and J ends were trimmed by 1 base and 2 bases, with 12 bases remaining between them. The CDR3 totals 15 residues. Germline assignment: CDR1 DFQATT and CDR2 SNEGSKA (reference sequence). CDR3 nucleotide sequence: TGCAGTGCTAGAGCGTTAAACCTAGCCTACAATGAGCAGTTCTTC. This encodes CSARALNLAYNEQFF.

The chain combines TRBV28 with TRBJ1-1; a possible D gene is TRBD1 (6 bases). This CDR3 contains 12 residues. From germline, CDR1 is MDHEN and CDR2 SYDVKM. Between the trimmed V and J ends, which lost 6 bases and 12 bases, there was a span of 17 bases. The CDR3 loop is CASRSTGLISFF. The CDR3 DNA is TGTGCCAGCAGATCTACAGGGTTGATCTCTTTCTTT.

Comments on this clone: One end of the junction varies from germline; a read error may be responsible. V usage is TRBV20-1 and J usage is TRBJ2-5; no definite D call. This CDR3 spans 13 amino acids. Germline V gene data show CDR1 as DFQATT and CDR2 as SNEGSKA (reference sequence). Written as DNA, the CDR3 is TGCAGTGTTAGACTCCCTGAAGGGGAGACCCAGTACTTC. It codes for CSVRLPEGETQYF.

The CDR3 reads CASSSRDTTLSNYGYTF. In nucleotides, the CDR3 is TGTGCCAGCAGTAGCCGGGACACAACTCTTTCTAACTATGGCTACACCTTC. This chain links TRBV12-3 or TRBV12-4 with TRBJ1-2; D is perhaps TRBD1 (6 bases). CDR3 length: 17 amino acids. The V and J ends lost 5 bases and 0 bases respectively, with 19 bases between them.

This clone is labeled as medium-sized. This chain links TRBV20-1 with TRBJ1-1; D is unresolved. The germline V gene has CDR1 DFQATT and CDR2 SNEGSKA (reference sequence). Trimming took 2 bases from V and 1 from J, leaving 14 bases between them. This CDR3 is built from 15 residues. The CDR3, as DNA: TGCAGTGCTAGATCCCCAGACCTCGGGAACACTGAAGCTTTCTTT. It is translated as CSARSPDLGNTEAFF.

The J gene is TRBJ2-7, the V gene TRBV6-2 or TRBV6-3; D possibly corresponds to TRBD1 (5 bases). V shed 7 bases and J shed 3 bases, with 7 bases lying between them. Germline V gene sequence: CDR1 MNHEY, CDR2 SVGEGT. This CDR3 contains 11 residues. CDR3 DNA: TGTGCCAGCACGCAGGGCTACGAGCAGTACTTC. Encoded protein: CASTQGYEQYF.

This clone was detected many times. The chain joins TRBV11-3 to TRBJ2-5; 10 nucleotides align to TRBD1. This CDR3 is built from 14 residues. V shed 3 bases, J shed 5 bases, and the junction held 3 bases outside the gene matches. Germline V gene data show CDR1 as SGHNT and CDR2 as YENEEA. This CDR3 is CASSFDRGRETQYF. CDR3 nucleotide sequence: TGTGCCAGCAGCTTCGACAGGGGGCGGGAGACCCAGTACTTC.

This chain uses TRBV20-1 with TRBJ1-2; tentatively, D is TRBD1 (5 bases). The CDR3 runs to 12 residues. From germline, CDR1 is DFQATT and CDR2 SNEGSKA (reference sequence). The germline V and J ends were trimmed by 5 bases and 3 bases, with 10 bases remaining between them. CDR3 DNA: TGCAGTGCTGGGGACGGGTACTATGGCTACACCTTC. Its translation: CSAGDGYYGYTF.

The V gene is TRBV4-1, the J gene TRBJ1-3, with D tentatively TRBD1 (5 bases). Trimming removed 3 bases at V and 2 bases at J, with 11 bases between. The germline V gene encodes CDR1 MGHRA and CDR2 YSYEKL. The CDR3 sequence is 15 residues long. The CDR3 loop reads CASSQTRDPGNTIYF. The CDR3 coding sequence is TGCGCCAGCAGCCAGACCCGGGACCCTGGAAACACCATATATTTT.

The chain is built from TRBV9 and TRBJ2-7, with a weak D call TRBD2 (6 bases). Germline assignment: CDR1 SGDLS and CDR2 YYNGEE. The CDR3 contains 15 residues. Trimming shortened V by 4 bases and J by 0 bases, and 14 bases separated the two germline ends. This CDR3 reads CASSLGGASSYEQYF. The CDR3 DNA follows: TGTGCCAGCAGCCTTGGAGGGGCCAGCTCCTACGAGCAGTACTTC.

The DNA of the CDR3 is TGCGCCAGCAGCCCACGACCCGGCAAGGATGAAAAACTGTTTTTT. Translated, it gives CASSPRPGKDEKLFF. J is TRBJ1-4 and V is TRBV5-1; D is ambiguous. CDR3 length: 15 residues. CDR1 SGHRS and CDR2 YFSETQ come from the germline V gene. Trimming took off 4 bases at V and 6 bases at J, with 16 bases between the two ends.

The sample holds many counts of this clone. Written as DNA, the CDR3 is TGTGCCAGCAGCCCGCTCGAGGGTGGGGGGGCCTACTATGGCTACACCTTC. This encodes CASSPLEGGGAYYGYTF. The chain couples TRBV9 to TRBJ1-2; TRBD1 is a possible D gene (6 bases). CDR3 length equals 17 residues. Trimming took off 4 bases at V and 3 bases at J, with 22 bases between the two ends. Germline CDR1 reads SGDLS; CDR2 reads YYNGEE.

This clone was seen at least ten times. V gene TRBV11-3 combines with J gene TRBJ2-1; 8 bases are a match to TRBD1. CDR1 is SGHNT, CDR2 YENEEA, per germline. The CDR3 sequence is 17 residues long. V was clipped by 0 bases and J by 7 bases; unmatched bases: 11. DNA for the CDR3: TGTGCCAGCAGCTTAGATGTTGAGACAGGGGTTCGGAATGAGCAGTTCTTC. Protein product: CASSLDVETGVRNEQFF.

This clone was observed a single time. A clone one base away is much larger, so this may be a read error. The same CDR3 also results from other DNA sequences found in this sample. V usage is TRBV14 and J usage is TRBJ2-7; TRBD2 is a possible D gene (5 bases). The CDR3 consists of 14 residues. Germline V gene sequence: CDR1 SGHDN, CDR2 FVKESK. Trimming removed 7 bases at V and 4 bases at J, with 17 bases between. CDR3 sequence: CASNHSRTGYEQYF. DNA for the CDR3: TGTGCCAGCAACCATTCTCGTACGGGGTACGAGCAGTACTTC.

By share of the sample, this clone is medium-sized. The V gene is TRBV12-3 or TRBV12-4, the J gene TRBJ2-7; D not certain. The V and J ends lost 5 bases and 3 bases respectively, with 8 bases between them. The CDR3 consists of 12 residues. CDR3 sequence reads: CASSSLDYEQYF. CDR3 DNA: TGTGCCAGCAGTAGCCTCGACTACGAGCAGTACTTC.

This CDR3 is CASSLRGAHGYTF. CDR3 DNA sequence: TGTGCCAGCAGCTTAAGGGGGGCGCATGGCTACACCTTC. The genes are TRBV7-3 and TRBJ1-2, with a weak D call TRBD1 (6 bases). V lost 1 base, J lost 6 bases, and 9 bases lay in between. The germline V gene encodes CDR1 SGHTA and CDR2 FQGTGA. There are 13 residues in the CDR3.

To note about this clone: This clone may be a read error of a much larger clone one base away. The V call is TRBV5-6, the J call TRBJ1-1; maybe TRBD1 (5 bases). CDR1 is SGHDT and CDR2 is YYEEEE in the germline V gene. Trimming removed 4 bases from V and 1 base from J, with 14 bases in between. This CDR3 region has 15 residues. CDR3 sequence reads: CASSPGGAGNTEAFF. CDR3 in DNA: TGTGCCAGCAGCCCGGGTGGGGCTGGGAACACTGAAGCTTTCTTT.

The table lists this clone with many counts. This chain connects TRBV5-6 to TRBJ1-5; perhaps TRBD1 as D (5 bases). Germline V lookup: CDR1 SGHDT, CDR2 YYEEEE. Trimming cost V 1 base and J 2 bases, with 7 bases left between them. This CDR3 is built from 14 residues. The CDR3 nucleotides are TGTGCCAGCAGCTTGCCGGGGGGCAATCAGCCCCAGCATTTT. Encoded protein: CASSLPGGNQPQHF.

This clone was observed a handful of times. V and J are TRBV27 and TRBJ2-5; D ambiguous. In germline, CDR1 is MNHEY, CDR2 SMNVEV (reference sequence). This CDR3 has 11 amino acids. V was pared by 3 bases and J by 1 base, with 0 bases between. The CDR3: CASSFQETQYF. In DNA form, the CDR3 reads TGTGCCAGCAGTTTCCAAGAGACCCAGTACTTC.

V and J are TRBV5-1 and TRBJ2-7; 10 positions match TRBD2. The ends lost 4 bases at V and 1 base at J; junction bases unmatched: 5. The CDR3 runs to 15 residues. The germline V gene encodes CDR1 SGHRS and CDR2 YFSETQ. The CDR3 DNA is TGCGCCAGCAGCCCCGAAGCGGGAGGGTCCTACGAGCAGTACTTC. This translates into CASSPEAGGSYEQYF.

This clone occurred a few times. The rearrangement uses TRBV6-4 and TRBJ2-3, with 7 bases fitting TRBD2. This CDR3 contains 15 residues. V gave up 2 bases and J gave up 3 bases; unmatched junction bases: 5. Germline loops: CDR1 MRHNA, CDR2 SNTAGT. The CDR3 DNA follows: TGTGCCAGCAGTGACGGTACTAGCGTTACAGATACGCAGTATTTT. Its protein product is CASSDGTSVTDTQYF.